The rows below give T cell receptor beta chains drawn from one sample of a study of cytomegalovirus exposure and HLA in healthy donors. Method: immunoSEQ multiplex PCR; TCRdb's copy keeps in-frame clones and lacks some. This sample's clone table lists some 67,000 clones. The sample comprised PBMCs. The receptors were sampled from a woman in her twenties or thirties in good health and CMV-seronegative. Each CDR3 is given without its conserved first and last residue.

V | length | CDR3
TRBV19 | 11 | ASSTGLGSGYT
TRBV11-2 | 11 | ASSLGPPDEQY
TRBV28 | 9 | ASSFRQPQH
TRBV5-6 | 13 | ASSLGTYLFYEQY
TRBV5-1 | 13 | ASSLAGGPGDTQY
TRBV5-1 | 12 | ASSWEGTEETQY
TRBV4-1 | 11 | ASSQGQEYEAF
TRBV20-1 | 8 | SALACEQY
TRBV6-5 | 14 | ASSYSLGTTYNEQF
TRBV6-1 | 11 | ASGREAQETQY
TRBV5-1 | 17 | ASKEGPGLLGGGSYEQY
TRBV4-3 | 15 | ASSQDVAGGHDNEQF
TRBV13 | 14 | ASSPIVGQGDYEQY
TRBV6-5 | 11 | ASSYSGWRELF
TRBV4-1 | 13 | ASSQDVGQGGEQY
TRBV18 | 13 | ASSRRQGPYNEQF
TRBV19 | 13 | ASTVTGGSYNEQF
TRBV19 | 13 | ASSLTSGIPQEQF
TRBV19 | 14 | ASSPGQGGPYNEQF
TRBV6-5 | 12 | ASKKQGQAYEQY
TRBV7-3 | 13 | ASSSLAGGLDEQF
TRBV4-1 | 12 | ASSRDSARDTQY
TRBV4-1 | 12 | ASSQKTGAVWQY
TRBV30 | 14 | AWSVRGTLKNTEAF
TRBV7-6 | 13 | ASSLGTGQNEKLF
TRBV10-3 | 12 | AISPGQGVSEAF
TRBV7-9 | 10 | ASSFRGETQY
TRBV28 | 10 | ASGGQKETQY
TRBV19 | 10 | ASSIGYTEAF
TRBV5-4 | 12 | ASSSTSNSGGYT
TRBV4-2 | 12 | ASSLGQSNQPQH
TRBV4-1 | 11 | ASSQEGTYGYT
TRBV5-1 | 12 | ASSLRAGAETQY
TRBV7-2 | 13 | ASSRTSGNQETQY
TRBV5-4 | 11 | ASSLEGAREQY
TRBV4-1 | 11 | ASSQVGPVGYT
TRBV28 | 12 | ASSSGGELYEQY
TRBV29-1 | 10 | SVEGQRYGYT
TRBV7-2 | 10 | ASSSRGYEQY
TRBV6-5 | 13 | ASTLRGTGGGGYT
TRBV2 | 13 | ASIDSGQGYYEQY
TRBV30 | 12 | AWDGQGFAGELF
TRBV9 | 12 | ASSVGQNNSPLH
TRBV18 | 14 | ASSPRGEGQGDGYT
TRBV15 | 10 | ATSHRENEQF
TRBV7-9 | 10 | ASSERTFNQY
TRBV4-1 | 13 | ASSQVVQGAYEQY
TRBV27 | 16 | ASSLSRASGGGVHEQY
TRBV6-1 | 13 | ASSESSGSHNEQF
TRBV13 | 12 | ASSLGTGNYGYT
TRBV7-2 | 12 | ASSLIGEVGGYT
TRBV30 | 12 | AWSGSGRGGELF
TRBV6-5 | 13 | ASSLQGLSGNTIY
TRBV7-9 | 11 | ASSLNQEETQY
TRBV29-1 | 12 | SVDPRGAGNTIY